These 9 T cell receptor beta chains were sequenced from one sample in a study of PD-1 blockade in classical Hodgkin lymphoma. TCRdb's copy holds only in-frame clones and misses some; the assay was immunoSEQ multiplex PCR. The table lists about 94,000 clones, more than 85% of them singletons. The time point here: cycle 4 day 1 (C4D1), after 6 weeks of nivolumab. Every patient was affected by relapse after autologous stem cell transplantation, while exposure to brentuximab vedotin was not uniform. Source: peripheral blood mononuclear cells (PBMCs), taken before the fourth cycle of nivolumab. The receptors shown here come from a human donor with classical Hodgkin lymphoma.

The CDR3 coding sequence is TGTGCCAGCAGCCAGGCACAGTGGAGGGAGTTCGCTGGAAACACCATATATTTT. Its protein is CASSQAQWREFAGNTIYF. The V gene is TRBV16, the J gene TRBJ1-3; no firm D call. The V end was cut by 3 bases, the J end by 2 bases, with 20 bases between. Germline-derived CDR1 and CDR2 are KGHSY and FQNENV. The CDR3 sequence is 18 residues long.

This chain links TRBV2 with TRBJ2-3; 7 bases are shared with TRBD1. Germline V lookup: CDR1 SNHLY, CDR2 FYNNEI. Trimming took 6 bases from V and 0 from J; bases not matched to a gene: 9. The CDR3 consists of 16 residues. In nucleotides, the CDR3 is TGTGCCAGCAGGCTGGTGAGGGGGCCGAGCACAGATACGCAGTATTTT. The encoded protein is CASRLVRGPSTDTQYF.

CDR3 in amino acids: CASSSEQGNDPYEQYF. The CDR3 coding sequence is TGTGCCAGCAGCTCGGAACAGGGCAATGACCCCTACGAGCAGTACTTC. The rearrangement uses TRBV7-9 and TRBJ2-7; possibly TRBD1 for D (6 bases). This CDR3 region has 16 residues. Germline CDR1 SEHNR, CDR2 FQNEAQ (reference sequence). V was cut by 4 bases and J by 2 bases, with 18 bases left in between.

The rearrangement links TRBV10-3 to TRBJ2-3; 8 positions match TRBD1. CDR3 size: 13 residues. CDR1 is ENHRY and CDR2 is SYGVKD in the germline V gene. Trimming cost V 11 bases and J 0 bases; bases outside gene matches: 4. Written as DNA, the CDR3 is TGTGCCTCCGGACAGGGCAGCACAGATACGCAGTATTTT. Translated: CASGQGSTDTQYF.

The V gene is TRBV7-9, the J gene TRBJ2-3, with TRBD2 matching 8 bases. Germline lookup yields CDR1 SEHNR and CDR2 FQNEAQ (reference sequence). Trimming cost V 1 base and J 1 base; bases outside gene matches: 7. The CDR3 is 17 amino acids. CDR3: CASSLGDLAGRTDTQYF. The CDR3 region has the DNA TGTGCCAGCAGCTTAGGAGATCTAGCGGGCCGCACAGATACGCAGTATTTT.

J is TRBJ2-1 and V is TRBV6-1; 7 bases fit TRBD2. The V gene's germline CDR1 is MNHNS and CDR2 SASEGT. The CDR3 spans 17 residues. With V trimmed by 3 bases and J by 7 bases, 15 bases remained unmatched. The CDR3 DNA reads TGTGCCAGCAGTGAGAGTCCGGGGAGGGCCATCCAAAATGAGCAGTTCTTC. It encodes CASSESPGRAIQNEQFF.

In its sample, this clone was seen once. This rearrangement joins TRBV10-3 to TRBJ2-5; no definite D call. This CDR3 has 17 residues. Trimming removed 3 bases at V and 3 bases at J, with 20 bases between. Looked up from germline, CDR1 is ENHRY and CDR2 is SYGVKD. The CDR3 bases are TGTGCCATCAGTGATATGGTACGAAGAACGCTTAAAGAGACCCAGTACTTC. Translated: CAISDMVRRTLKETQYF.

V usage is TRBV4-1 and J usage is TRBJ1-2; no firm D call. This CDR3 spans 15 amino acids. Deletions cut 3 bases from V and 5 bases from J, with 16 bases between. The germline gives CDR1 MGHRA, CDR2 YSYEKL. CDR3 DNA sequence: TGCGCCAGCAGCCAGTTCCCTCAGGAGGAATATGGCTACACCTTC. Amino acids: CASSQFPQEEYGYTF.

The gene calls are TRBV9 and TRBJ2-1; TRBD2 matches at 8 bases. Germline CDR1 reads SGDLS; CDR2 reads YYNGEE. The trim removed 6 bases at V and 10 bases at J, leaving 18 bases unmatched. CDR3 length equals 16 residues. CDR3 in DNA: TGTGCCAGCAATCCCGGGAGGGGGTCCCTCCTAGCGGAGCAGTTCTTC. Residues: CASNPGRGSLLAEQFF.